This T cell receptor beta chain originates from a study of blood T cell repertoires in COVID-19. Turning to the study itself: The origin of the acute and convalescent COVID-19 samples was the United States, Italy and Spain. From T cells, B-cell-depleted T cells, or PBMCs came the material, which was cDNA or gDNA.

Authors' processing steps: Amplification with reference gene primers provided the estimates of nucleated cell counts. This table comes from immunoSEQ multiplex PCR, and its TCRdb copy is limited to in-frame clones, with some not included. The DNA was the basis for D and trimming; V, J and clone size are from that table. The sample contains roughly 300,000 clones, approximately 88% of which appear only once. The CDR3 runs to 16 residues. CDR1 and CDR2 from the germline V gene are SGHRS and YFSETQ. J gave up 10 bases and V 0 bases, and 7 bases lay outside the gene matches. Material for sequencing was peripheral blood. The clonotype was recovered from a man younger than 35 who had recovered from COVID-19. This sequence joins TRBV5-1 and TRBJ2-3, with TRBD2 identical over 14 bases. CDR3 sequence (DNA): TGCGCCAGCAGCTTGGCCGCGGGACTAGCGGGAGTGGCGCAGTATTTT. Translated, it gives CASSLAAGLAGVAQYF.